The T cell receptor (beta chain) under discussion was sequenced for a study of patients and donors after allogeneic stem cell transplantation (TCRdb year 2020). At the junction V is shortened by 7 bases and J by 2 bases; bases outside the gene matches: 9. Its CDR3 holds 16 amino acids, cysteine through phenylalanine. Of all the DNA, just the CDR3 is kept, 48 bases in frame from base 1. This clonotype came up many times. Its antigen is not yet known. Base qualities were left out, and no much larger clone turns up one base away. Libraries came from RT-PCR. TCRdb records NextSeq 550 as the sequencer. In TCRdb, the public reads were trimmed at Q25 with fastp and aligned with MiXCR, with productive beta chains retained. Rows with one shared CDR3 protein collapse into an entry with the most common genes and DNA. The sample contains about 410,000 distinct CDR3 sequences, 16% of them found a single time. Together, the top ten hold roughly 7% of the sample.

The origin of this receptor is a human donor who was either an allogeneic HSCT recipient or a stem cell or donor lymphocyte infusion donor (not recorded which). It is not recorded whose cells these are; they may come from a transplant donor. Sequencing input: blood, either unsorted or a sorted T cell fraction (not recorded which). This receptor chain uses TRBV12-3 or TRBV12-4 and TRBJ2-4; TRBD1 matches 9 bases in the middle. The bases read TGTGCCAGCAACCATTACAGGGGGCTGTCCAAAAACATTCAGTACTTC. It specifies CASNHYRGLSKNIQYF.